This T cell receptor (beta chain) was identified in a study of OX40 agonist ivuxolimab in advanced cancers. The wider study: Ivuxolimab is a fully human IgG2 antibody that activates OX40 (CD134). Across the patients, intravenous ivuxolimab was delivered every 2 weeks at 0.01 to 10 mg/kg.

To note about this clone: Its antigen is unidentified. The junction does not match germline at one end; this may be a read error.

CDR3 length equals 14 residues. Germline V gene data show CDR1 as SSHAT and CDR2 as FNYEAQ (reference sequence). Study-wide results and caveats: More expanded clones were found, on average, in CD8+ than in CD4+ T cells. Which antigen the expanded peripheral T cells recognized is unknown.

Profiling relied on immunoSEQ multiplex PCR, and the TCRdb table lists in-frame clones only, not all of them. Among about 62,000 clones listed, 75% to 90% were seen once. The V call is TRBV7-7, the J call TRBJ2-3; TRBD1 agrees at 7 bases. This material consisted of CD4+ or CD8+ T cells sorted from blood, taken in a trial of the OX40 agonist ivuxolimab. The clonotype originates from an adult with an advanced solid tumor such as melanoma, head and neck, liver or kidney cancer. The CDR3 DNA reads TGTGCTAGCAGCTTAGGGGGCCCGACAGATACGCAGTATTTT. Translation gives CASSLGGPTDTQYF.